Below, 4 T cell receptor beta chains from the same sample are listed, as sequenced in a study of cytomegalovirus exposure and HLA in healthy donors. PCR used 60 Vbeta primers and 13 Jbeta primers. Only in-frame clones appear in the TCRdb table, and some are missing; sequencing was by immunoSEQ multiplex PCR. The data hold 200,000 or so clones, with about 83% observed a single time. The material sequenced was PBMCs. These receptor sequences come from a woman in her 30s in good health and CMV-seropositive.

The rearrangement links TRBV11-2 to TRBJ2-7, with TRBD1 as a possible D gene (5 bases). The CDR3 has 15 residues. Germline CDR1 is SGHAT and CDR2 is FQNNGV. V shed 4 bases and J shed 0 bases, with 13 bases lying between them. The chain's CDR3 is CASSSNFDSSYEQYF. CDR3 nucleotides: TGTGCCAGCAGCTCCAATTTCGACAGCTCCTACGAGCAGTACTTC. Supplemented by reference TRBV11-2 and TRBJ2-7, the full variable domain reads EAGVAQSPRYKIIEKRQSVAFWCNPISGHATLYWYQQILGQGPKLLIQFQNNGVVDDSQLPKDRFSAERLKGVDSTLKIQPAKLEDSAVYLCASSSNFDSSYEQYFGPGTRLTVT.

The V and J genes are TRBV13 and TRBJ2-3, with TRBD2 as a possible D gene (6 bases). CDR1 and CDR2 from the germline V gene are PRHDT and FYEKMQ (reference sequence). V was cut by 1 base and J by 2 bases, with 13 bases left in between. This CDR3 is 16 amino acids long. CDR3 nucleotide sequence: TGTGCCAGCAGCTTAGATGAGGGCGGGGCCACAGATACGCAGTATTTT. Its protein product is CASSLDEGGATDTQYF. Full variable domain (remainder filled in from reference TRBV13 and TRBJ2-3): AAGVIQSPRHLIKEKRETATLKCYPIPRHDTVYWYQQGPGQDPQFLISFYEKMQSDKGSIPDRFSAQQFSDYHSELNMSSLELGDSALYFCASSLDEGGATDTQYFGPGTRLTVL.

The gene calls are TRBV7-3 and TRBJ1-5; D call uncertain. Deletions cut 4 bases from V and 2 bases from J, with 12 bases between. The CDR3 loop spans 15 amino acids. From germline, CDR1 is SGHTA and CDR2 FQGTGA. In DNA, the CDR3 is TGTGCCAGCAGCTCCACGGGAGGAGGCAATCAGCCCCAGCATTTT. Protein sequence: CASSSTGGGNQPQHF. Complete variable domain (other parts from reference TRBV7-3 and TRBJ1-5): GAGVSQTPSNKVTEKGKYVELRCDPISGHTALYWYRQSLGQGPEFLIYFQGTGAADDSGLPNDRFFAVRPEGSVSTLKIQRTERGDSAVYLCASSSTGGGNQPQHFGDGTRLSIL.

The rearrangement links TRBV27 to TRBJ1-2, with unresolved D. Trimming took 1 base from V and 6 from J, leaving 15 bases between them. CDR3 length equals 15 residues. The germline gives CDR1 MNHEY, CDR2 SMNVEV (reference sequence). CDR3 region: CASSLFPGVRDGYTF. CDR3 in DNA: TGTGCCAGCAGTTTATTCCCCGGGGTGCGCGATGGCTACACCTTC.